This entry lists 27 T cell receptor beta chains sequenced from one sample in a study of cytomegalovirus exposure and HLA in healthy donors (dated by TCRdb to about 2017). Libraries were made using the immunoSEQ multiplex PCR assay. For the multiplex PCR, a mixture combining 60 forward primers for TCR Vbeta segments and 13 reverse primers for TCR Jbeta segments was used. TCRdb mirrors the immuneACCESS table, restricted to in-frame sequences. Some clones are absent from its copies; in checked studies, under half trace to an unresolved V gene, and the reason for the others is unknown. This sample gives under 200,000 clones in total; around 88% of them show up just once. The leading ten clones occupy around 0.31% of the sample. The specimen sequenced was PBMCs. Receptor source: a woman between 25 and 40 years old in good health and CMV-seronegative.

This clone was picked up a small number of times. The chain uses TRBV28 and TRBJ1-5, with a possible D match to TRBD1 (5 bases). V was pared by 7 bases and J by 5 bases, with 18 bases between. The CDR3 covers 15 residues. Germline values: CDR1 MDHEN, CDR2 SYDVKM. In nucleotides, the CDR3 is TGTGCCAGCACCCTAGTGCGGGAGGGGCATCAGCCCCAGCATTTT. Residues: CASTLVREGHQPQHF.

CDR3 in amino acids: CASRVTGQTGHLHF. The CDR3 coding sequence is TGTGCCAGCAGGGTAACAGGTCAAACGGGTCACCTCCACTTT. V gene TRBV6-5 combines with J gene TRBJ1-6; a weak D match, TRBD1 (5 bases). CDR1 MNHEY and CDR2 SVGAGI come from the germline V gene. The CDR3 length is 14 residues. V lost 6 bases, J lost 15 bases, and 21 bases lay in between.

In its sample, this clone was seen once. The rearrangement links TRBV2 to TRBJ2-5; D ambiguous. Germline lookup yields CDR1 SNHLY and CDR2 FYNNEI. Trimming took 1 base from V and 4 from J, leaving 16 bases between them. The CDR3 is 16 residues long. The CDR3 sequence: CASSEGWRLLSETQYF. CDR3 DNA: TGTGCCAGCAGTGAAGGGTGGAGATTACTGTCAGAGACCCAGTACTTC.

The chain joins TRBV2 to TRBJ2-3, with TRBD1 matching over 12 bases. Germline assignment: CDR1 SNHLY and CDR2 FYNNEI. Germline trimming cut 7 bases from V and 0 bases from J; bases unmatched to any gene: 5. The CDR3 runs to 16 residues. In DNA, the CDR3 is TGTGCCAGCATTGGGACAGGGGGCCTTAGCACAGATACGCAGTATTTT. Protein product: CASIGTGGLSTDTQYF.

The V and J genes are TRBV28 and TRBJ2-7, with 7 nucleotides matching TRBD2. This CDR3 has 17 amino acids. The V and J ends lost 5 bases and 4 bases, in that order; junction bases with no gene match: 17. Germline CDR1 and CDR2: MDHEN and SYDVKM. This CDR3 reads CASSRPNQMGGSYEQYF. CDR3 DNA: TGTGCCAGCAGTCGCCCGAATCAGATGGGAGGGAGTTACGAGCAGTACTTC.

The chain has TRBV28 and TRBJ2-2, with 7 bases that match TRBD1. J gave up 6 bases and V 4 bases, and 14 bases lay outside the gene matches. Germline CDR1 reads MDHEN; CDR2 reads SYDVKM. This CDR3 has 17 amino acids. In DNA, the CDR3 is TGTGCCAGCAGTTCACGGGGATTGAATCAGGGGGCCGGGGAGCTGTTTTTT. Encoded protein: CASSSRGLNQGAGELFF.

This clone was seen just once. This chain joins TRBV29-1 and TRBJ2-1, with D hard to call. The CDR3 loop spans 14 amino acids. Trimming shortened V by 6 bases and J by 9 bases, and 21 bases separated the two germline ends. Germline CDR1 is SQVTM and CDR2 is ANQGSEA. This CDR3 is CSVLILDLLGEQFF. CDR3 coding DNA: TGCAGCGTCCTAATACTCGATCTGCTAGGTGAGCAGTTCTTC.

V usage is TRBV9 and J usage is TRBJ1-1, with 7 bases lining up with TRBD1. Germline CDR1 SGDLS, CDR2 YYNGEE. V shed 2 bases, J shed 1 base, and the junction held 5 bases outside the gene matches. This CDR3 spans 15 amino acids. CDR3 sequence: CASSVTGQQNTEAFF. The CDR3 DNA sequence: TGTGCCAGCAGCGTCACGGGACAGCAGAACACTGAAGCTTTCTTT.

The chain is built from TRBV28 and TRBJ1-2; possibly TRBD1 for D (5 bases). The CDR3 is 13 amino acids. Germline CDR1 reads MDHEN; CDR2 reads SYDVKM. CDR3 coding DNA: TGTGGTGACACCCGGGGGAAATGGTATGGCTACACCTTC. Residues: CGDTRGKWYGYTF.

The chain links TRBV5-5 to TRBJ2-7, with 10 bases identical to TRBD1. Trimming took 4 bases from V and 4 from J; bases not matched to a gene: 8. CDR3 length: 15 residues. Germline-derived CDR1 and CDR2 are SGHKS and YYEKEE (reference sequence). DNA of the CDR3: TGTGCCAGCAGCCTGTACGGGACAGGGGTGTACGAGCAGTACTTC. Translating gives CASSLYGTGVYEQYF.

V is TRBV21-1 and J is TRBJ1-3. TRBV21-1 is noted as a pseudogene. The CDR3 contains 13 residues. The CDR3, as DNA: TGTGCCAGCAGCAAAGTACGGGGAAACACCATATATTTT. Translated, it gives CASSKVRGNTIYF.

This rearrangement joins TRBV28 to TRBJ1-1, with a possible D match to TRBD1 (5 bases). The CDR3 length is 14 residues. The germline gives CDR1 MDHEN, CDR2 SYDVKM. Trimming removed 3 bases from V and 1 base from J, with 9 bases in between. In DNA, the CDR3 is TGTGCCAGCAGTTTCCGGGGGGGGAACACTGAAGCTTTCTTT. Protein product: CASSFRGGNTEAFF.

The rearrangement links TRBV7-9 to TRBJ1-1, with 7 bases aligning to TRBD1. The CDR3 is made up of 14 amino acids. Unmatched junction bases numbered 4, after V lost 1 base and J lost 5 bases. Germline V CDR1 and CDR2: SEHNR, FQNEAQ (reference sequence). The CDR3 loop is CASSLEGAGTEAFF. CDR3 DNA sequence: TGTGCCAGCAGCTTAGAGGGGGCCGGGACTGAAGCTTTCTTT.

The J gene is TRBJ1-6, the V gene TRBV5-1; 7 nucleotides agree with TRBD1. Germline V gene data show CDR1 as SGHRS and CDR2 as YFSETQ. V trimming: 3 bases; J trimming: 4 bases; junction bases outside the gene matches: 7. This CDR3 contains 16 residues. The CDR3 region has the DNA TGCGCCAGCAGCTCGGAACCGGGACAGTATAATTCACCCCTCCACTTT. Encoded protein: CASSSEPGQYNSPLHF.

The chain is built from TRBV4-1 and TRBJ1-2; D not certain. Germline CDR1 MGHRA, CDR2 YSYEKL. The CDR3 length is 14 residues. Trimming stripped 0 bases from V and 5 bases from J, with 10 bases between. This CDR3 reads CASSQEARLYGYTF. The CDR3 nucleotides are TGCGCCAGCAGCCAAGAAGCGCGTCTGTATGGCTACACCTTC.

This clone was picked up a small number of times. The gene calls are TRBV4-1 and TRBJ2-1, with 12 bases fitting TRBD1. The V segment lost 4 bases and the J segment 10 bases; nucleotides outside the gene matches: 11. This CDR3 comprises 16 residues. Germline V gene data show CDR1 as MGHRA and CDR2 as YSYEKL. The CDR3 sequence: CASSPSPGQGAREQFF. The CDR3 DNA sequence: TGCGCCAGCAGCCCCTCTCCGGGACAGGGGGCTAGGGAGCAGTTCTTC.

The chain has TRBV5-4 and TRBJ2-4, with D possibly matching TRBD1 (6 bases). Trimming shortened V by 2 bases and J by 8 bases, and 11 bases separated the two germline ends. CDR3 length: 13 residues. Germline assignment: CDR1 SGHNT and CDR2 YYREEE (reference sequence). Written as DNA, the CDR3 is TGTGCCAGCAGCTTAACAGGGTTGGACATTCAGTACTTC. Its protein product is CASSLTGLDIQYF.

The chain is built from TRBV6-1 and TRBJ1-5; D unclear. The CDR3 extends over 15 amino acids. V was clipped by 2 bases and J by 0 bases, with 8 bases between them. Germline CDR1 and CDR2: MNHNS and SASEGT. This chain's CDR3 is CASSESPVSNQPQHF. The CDR3 coding sequence is TGTGCCAGCAGTGAATCACCAGTTAGCAATCAGCCCCAGCATTTT.

In its sample, this clone was seen once. The chain links TRBV25-1 to TRBJ2-1; D is uncertain. The V and J ends lost 6 bases and 1 base respectively, with 16 bases between them. The CDR3 runs 16 residues. In germline, CDR1 is MGHDK, CDR2 SYGVNS. The CDR3 DNA sequence: TGTGCCAGCAGGTCGAACGCGGCTGCATCCTACAATGAGCAGTTCTTC. Amino acid sequence: CASRSNAAASYNEQFF.

The rearrangement links TRBV6-5 to TRBJ1-6; 7 nucleotides agree with TRBD1. The junction had 9 bases not matched to a gene; V was cut back by 4 bases and J by 6 bases. This CDR3 is built from 16 residues. The V gene's germline CDR1 is MNHEY and CDR2 SVGAGI. CDR3 in amino acids: CASSSRGGTVNSPLHF. DNA for the CDR3: TGTGCCAGCAGTTCTCGAGGCGGGACAGTTAATTCACCCCTCCACTTT.

The chain combines TRBV5-1 with TRBJ2-1, with D uncertain. This CDR3 contains 16 residues. V was clipped by 5 bases and J by 10 bases, with 25 bases between them. The germline gives CDR1 SGHRS, CDR2 YFSETQ. Here the CDR3 reads CASSLDSQYYWQEQFF. The CDR3 DNA reads TGCGCCAGCAGTCTTGATAGCCAGTATTATTGGCAGGAGCAGTTCTTC.

V gene TRBV5-5 combines with J gene TRBJ1-1; 9 bases fit TRBD1. Looked up from germline, CDR1 is SGHKS and CDR2 is YYEKEE (reference sequence). The CDR3 runs 15 residues. The J segment lost 3 bases and the V segment lost 4 bases, leaving 7 bases of the junction unmatched. Here the CDR3 DNA reads TGTGCCAGCAGCGGTCGGACAGGGGCTGACACTGAAGCTTTCTTT. It is translated as CASSGRTGADTEAFF. Using reference TRBV5-5 and TRBJ1-1 for the parts outside the CDR3, the full variable domain is DAGVTQSPTHLIKTRGQQVTLRCSPISGHKSVSWYQQVLGQGPQFIFQYYEKEERGRGNFPDRFSARQFPNYSSELNVNALLLGDSALYLCASSGRTGADTEAFFGQGTRLTVV.

The V call is TRBV11-2, the J call TRBJ1-2; 8 nucleotides match TRBD1. Germline CDR1 and CDR2: SGHAT and FQNNGV. With 5 bases clipped from V and 3 bases from J, the junction kept 11 bases outside the gene matches. The length of the CDR3 is 16 residues. The DNA of the CDR3 is TGTGCCAGCAGCCCCATAAGACAGGGGAGGCACTATGGCTACACCTTC. It translates to CASSPIRQGRHYGYTF.

The CDR3 nucleotides read TGTGCCAGCAGTCTAGGTATAACCCACACTGAAGCTTTCTTT. Its protein product is CASSLGITHTEAFF. The J gene is TRBJ1-1, the V gene TRBV6-5; D is uncertain. V gave up 5 bases and J gave up 3 bases, with 13 bases separating them. This CDR3 spans 14 amino acids. CDR1 MNHEY and CDR2 SVGAGI come from the germline V gene.

The V and J genes are TRBV28 and TRBJ2-7, with D tentatively TRBD2 (7 bases). The V and J ends lost 5 bases and 3 bases respectively, with 14 bases between them. CDR3 size: 14 residues. From germline, CDR1 is MDHEN and CDR2 SYDVKM. CDR3 nucleotide sequence: TGTGCCAGCAGTCTAGGGGGGGCGCGCTACGAGCAGTACTTC. It translates to CASSLGGARYEQYF.

V usage is TRBV18 and J usage is TRBJ2-1; the D is unclear. Per the germline V gene, CDR1 is KGHSH and CDR2 is LQKENI. Trimming stripped 6 bases from V and 1 base from J, with 16 bases between. There are 16 residues in the CDR3. The CDR3 sequence is CASSRQDGSSYNEQFF. The CDR3 bases are TGTGCCAGCTCGCGACAAGATGGGTCTTCCTACAATGAGCAGTTCTTC.

Details on this clone: One end of the junction is discordant with germline, which a read error may explain. This sequence joins TRBV19 and TRBJ2-5; TRBD1 matches 7 bases. Germline V CDR1 and CDR2: LNHDA, SQIVND (reference sequence). The CDR3 spans 15 residues. CDR3 in DNA: TGTGCCAGTAGCACCCTAGGACAGGACCAGGAGACCCAGTACTTC. Translating gives CASSTLGQDQETQYF.